The 10 T cell receptor beta chains listed next were all sequenced from one sample in a study of blood T cell repertoires in COVID-19. Only in-frame clones appear in the TCRdb table, and some are missing; sequencing was by immunoSEQ multiplex PCR. The data contain more than 150,000 clones, about 82% of them singletons. Sequencing used peripheral blood. These receptors were obtained from a young woman with acute or convalescent COVID-19.

The rearrangement uses TRBV10-3 and TRBJ2-3; 10 bases line up with TRBD1. Germline V CDR1 and CDR2: ENHRY, SYGVKD. The length of the CDR3 is 13 residues. V was clipped by 8 bases and J by 5 bases; unmatched bases: 4. The CDR3 reads CAIGTGDLDTQYF. For the CDR3, the DNA is TGTGCCATCGGGACAGGGGACCTAGATACGCAGTATTTT.

The chain uses TRBV6-5 and TRBJ2-3; D may be TRBD1 (5 bases). The V gene lost 2 bases and the J gene lost 4 bases, with 13 bases spanning the gap. The CDR3 is 15 amino acids. Germline CDR1 reads MNHEY; CDR2 reads SVGAGI. This chain's CDR3 is CASSYAAGLADTQYF. In DNA form, the CDR3 reads TGTGCCAGCAGTTACGCGGCAGGGCTCGCAGATACGCAGTATTTT.

The chain carries TRBV10-3 and TRBJ2-1, with 10 bases identical to TRBD2. The germline CDR1 and CDR2 sequences are ENHRY and SYGVKD. The CDR3 has 14 residues. The J segment lost 4 bases and the V segment lost 6 bases, leaving 3 bases of the junction unmatched. In DNA form, the CDR3 reads TGTGCCATCAGCCCTAGCGGGGGTTACAATGAGCAGTTCTTC. This sequence encodes CAISPSGGYNEQFF.

The chain is built from TRBV6-5 and TRBJ2-7; D possibly corresponds to TRBD1 (5 bases). Germline V lookup: CDR1 MNHEY, CDR2 SVGAGI. The CDR3 is made up of 13 amino acids. Trimming shortened V by 6 bases and J by 3 bases, and 12 bases separated the two germline ends. The CDR3 DNA sequence: TGTGCCAGCAGGTCAGGACAACACTACGAGCAGTACTTC. It yields the protein CASRSGQHYEQYF.

The rearrangement joins TRBV11-3 to TRBJ2-3; 8 nucleotides agree with TRBD2. V was pared by 5 bases and J by 0 bases, with 10 bases of the junction left unmatched. The CDR3 length is 17 residues. Germline V lookup: CDR1 SGHNT, CDR2 YENEEA. The CDR3 here is CASSRKTSGFSTDTQYF. The CDR3 DNA sequence: TGTGCCAGCAGCCGGAAAACTAGCGGCTTTAGCACAGATACGCAGTATTTT.

The CDR3 here is CASSQDQGGRRRNEQFF. CDR3 sequence (DNA): TGCGCCAGCAGCCAAGATCAGGGCGGGAGAAGGCGGAATGAGCAGTTCTTC. This rearrangement joins TRBV4-1 to TRBJ2-1; TRBD2 agrees at 7 bases. The length of the CDR3 is 17 residues. Germline CDR1 reads MGHRA; CDR2 reads YSYEKL. Trimming took 0 bases from V and 7 from J; bases not matched to a gene: 12.

The V call is TRBV7-2, the J call TRBJ2-7; 10 nucleotides align to TRBD1. The CDR3 totals 16 residues. V gave up 0 bases and J gave up 2 bases; unmatched junction bases: 4. Germline CDR1 is SGHTA and CDR2 is FQGNSA. The CDR3 reads CASSLASGTGAYEQYF. CDR3 sequence (DNA): TGTGCCAGCAGCTTAGCCTCGGGGACAGGGGCCTACGAGCAGTACTTC.

The chain is built from TRBV4-1 and TRBJ2-5; 15 positions match TRBD2. The CDR3 sequence is 17 residues long. Germline CDR1 MGHRA, CDR2 YSYEKL. Germline trimming cut 1 base from V and 3 bases from J; bases unmatched to any gene: 3. CDR3 DNA: TGCGCCAGCAGCCAAGGGACTAGCGGGAGGGGGGAAGAGACCCAGTACTTC. The encoded protein is CASSQGTSGRGEETQYF.

This chain links TRBV12-3 or TRBV12-4 with TRBJ2-7, with a weak D call TRBD2 (5 bases). This CDR3 is built from 12 residues. The ends were cut back, 1 base at V and 9 bases at J, with 10 bases in the middle. The CDR3 nucleotides read TGTGCCAGCAGTTTAGTACGGGGTGCGCAGTACTTC. Amino acids: CASSLVRGAQYF.

This rearrangement joins TRBV13 to TRBJ2-1; 14 bases line up with TRBD2. Germline CDR1 and CDR2: PRHDT and FYEKMQ (reference sequence). The CDR3 is 16 amino acids. The V and J ends lost 5 bases and 6 bases, in that order; junction bases with no gene match: 6. CDR3 sequence (DNA): TGTGCCAGCAGCCCTCGGGGGACTAGCGGGAGCAATGAGCAGTTCTTC. Protein product: CASSPRGTSGSNEQFF.